The source of this TCR beta chain is a study of blood T cell repertoires in COVID-19. About the research overall: The analysed material was cDNA or gDNA that came from T cells, B-cell-depleted T cells, or PBMCs.

Each participant's cohort was designated according to participant-reported clinical history. TCRdb's copy holds only in-frame clones and misses some; the assay was immunoSEQ multiplex PCR. This table holds approximately 450,000 clones, approximately 92% found once. CDR3 length: 17 amino acids. Germline V gene data show CDR1 as GTSNPN and CDR2 as SVGIG (reference sequence). The V and J ends lost 3 bases and 6 bases, in that order; junction bases with no gene match: 12. The gene calls are TRBV30 and TRBJ1-6; 9 nucleotides align to TRBD1. The sequence was collected from a man under 40 who had recovered from COVID-19. Material: PBMCs or T cells enriched from blood (not recorded which). The DNA of the CDR3 is TGTGCCTGGAGGGGGTGGTCCGGGACAGGGCCTAATTCACCCCTCCACTTT. Its protein product is CAWRGWSGTGPNSPLHF.